Following are 16 T cell receptor beta chains from one sample sequenced in a study of T cells after posttransplantation cyclophosphamide. The table came from immunoSEQ multiplex PCR; TCRdb's copy has only in-frame clones and leaves some out. Observed are 12,000 or so clones, no singletons, with the top ten taking 20% to 30%. A marrow graft followed busulfan-fludarabine conditioning, with cyclophosphamide on days +3 and +4. The sequencing here drew on PBMCs, taken after allogeneic stem cell transplant with posttransplant cyclophosphamide. These receptors were taken from a female patient aged 35-55 years who received an allogeneic stem cell transplant from a related donor, was CMV-positive, and had acute GVHD only. Some of these T cells may belong to the graft donor.

This clone appeared many times. V and J are TRBV19 and TRBJ2-1; tentative D call: TRBD2 (5 bases). V was pared by 10 bases and J by 0 bases, with 13 bases between. The CDR3 contains 14 residues. Germline CDR1 and CDR2: LNHDA and SQIVND (reference sequence). CDR3 nucleotide sequence: TGTGCCACGGGCGGGCCGAGCTCCTACAATGAGCAGTTCTTC. Protein: CATGGPSSYNEQFF. Looking up the rest from reference TRBV19 and TRBJ2-1 gives the full variable domain: DGGITQSPKYLFRKEGQNVTLSCEQNLNHDAMYWYRQDPGQGLRLIYYSQIVNDFQKGDIAEGYSVSREKKESFPLTVTSAQKNPTAFYLCATGGPSSYNEQFFGPGTRLTVL.

This clone has ten or more counts. This rearrangement joins TRBV10-3 to TRBJ1-1, with 7 nucleotides matching TRBD1. CDR1 and CDR2 from the germline V gene are ENHRY and SYGVKD. V lost 7 bases and J lost 4; bases outside the gene matches: 6. There are 13 residues in the CDR3. The CDR3 spells CAITRTGATEAFF. CDR3 coding DNA: TGTGCCATCACCAGGACAGGAGCCACTGAAGCTTTCTTT.

J is TRBJ2-1 and V is TRBV9; D perhaps matches TRBD2 (6 bases). The CDR3 has 17 residues. Germline loops: CDR1 SGDLS, CDR2 YYNGEE. Trimming removed 3 bases at V and 5 bases at J, with 21 bases between. The CDR3 loop reads CASSAPRLVLGDNEQFF. CDR3 DNA sequence: TGTGCCAGCAGCGCCCCGAGACTAGTCCTTGGGGACAATGAGCAGTTCTTC.

This clone was observed at least ten times. The chain uses TRBV19 and TRBJ2-4, with D tentatively TRBD2 (6 bases). The CDR3 loop spans 13 amino acids. The V and J ends lost 7 bases and 6 bases respectively, with 13 bases between them. Germline-derived CDR1 and CDR2 are LNHDA and SQIVND (reference sequence). This chain's CDR3 is CASMEGYGNIQYF. The CDR3 nucleotides read TGTGCCAGTATGGAGGGTTACGGAAACATTCAGTACTTC.

This clone occurred many times. This rearrangement joins TRBV12-5 to TRBJ1-4; TRBD1 agrees at 9 bases. The junction had 9 bases not matched to a gene; V was cut back by 6 bases and J by 7 bases. Germline V gene sequence: CDR1 LGHNT, CDR2 FRNRAP. The CDR3 covers 15 residues. The CDR3 sequence: CASGRGDREGEKLFF. CDR3 sequence (DNA): TGTGCTAGTGGACGGGGGGACAGGGAGGGTGAAAAACTGTTTTTT.

The sample holds many counts of this clone. The V gene is TRBV19, the J gene TRBJ1-1, with TRBD1 identical over 7 bases. This CDR3 has 14 residues. CDR1 is LNHDA, CDR2 SQIVND, per germline (reference sequence). The J segment lost 1 base and the V segment lost 7 bases, leaving 6 bases of the junction unmatched. The DNA for the CDR3 is TGTGCCAGTACCACCGGGACAGAGAACACTGAAGCTTTCTTT. Translation: CASTTGTENTEAFF.

This clone was counted at least ten times. The chain couples TRBV5-1 to TRBJ1-1; a weak D match, TRBD1 (6 bases). Between the trimmed V and J ends, which lost 7 bases and 0 bases, there was a span of 13 bases. The CDR3 length is 14 residues. Germline assignment: CDR1 SGHRS and CDR2 YFSETQ. CDR3 protein: CASGGAGVNTEAFF. The CDR3 DNA reads TGCGCCAGCGGGGGGGCTGGGGTGAACACTGAAGCTTTCTTT.

The sample holds many counts of this clone. The V and J genes are TRBV6-4 and TRBJ2-1; 7 bases are shared with TRBD2. The length of the CDR3 is 13 residues. Germline V gene lookup returns CDR1 MRHNA and CDR2 SNTAGT. J gave up 8 bases and V 2 bases, and 3 bases lay outside the gene matches. CDR3 amino acids: CASSDTAGDEQFF. CDR3 DNA: TGTGCCAGCAGTGACACCGCGGGGGATGAGCAGTTCTTC.

As to this clone: With a much larger clone just one base away, this may be a read error. The sample has other DNA sequences that encode this CDR3 too. This chain uses TRBV9 with TRBJ2-1; possible D gene TRBD1, 6 bases. The CDR3 consists of 15 residues. Germline lookup yields CDR1 SGDLS and CDR2 YYNGEE. CDR3 in DNA: TGTGCCAGCGGACCGGACAGACTTACCTACAATGAACAGTTCTTC. Encoded protein: CASGPDRLTYNEQFF.

This clone showed up many times. The chain's CDR3 is CASSQDRYLENYGYTF. The CDR3 DNA reads TGCGCCAGCAGCCAAGATCGATACTTGGAGAACTATGGCTACACCTTC. The genes are TRBV4-3 and TRBJ1-2; D unresolved. Germline-derived CDR1 and CDR2 are LGHNA and YSLEER. V was shortened by 0 bases and J by 2 bases, with 13 bases between the two germline ends. The CDR3 is 16 amino acids.

The gene calls are TRBV27 and TRBJ2-5; TRBD1 might be the D (5 bases). The CDR3 runs to 14 residues. Trimming removed 5 bases from V and 3 bases from J, with 13 bases in between. Germline V gene lookup returns CDR1 MNHEY and CDR2 SMNVEV (reference sequence). In nucleotides, the CDR3 is TGTGCCAGCAGTCGTGTGCCCAGGGAAGAGACCCAGTACTTC. Translated, it gives CASSRVPREETQYF.

The table lists this clone with many counts. The CDR3 loop is CASSSQGGAGNEQFF. In DNA form, the CDR3 reads TGTGCCAGCAGCTCCCAGGGGGGCGCTGGCAATGAGCAGTTCTTC. V and J are TRBV7-3 and TRBJ2-1, with a weak D call TRBD1 (7 bases). The CDR3 runs to 15 residues. V lost 4 bases, J lost 6 bases, and 16 bases lay in between. Germline CDR1 and CDR2: SGHTA and FQGTGA.

This clone was seen repeatedly, ten times or more. The rearrangement joins TRBV2 to TRBJ2-7; D gene uncertain. This CDR3 has 12 residues. Germline lookup yields CDR1 SNHLY and CDR2 FYNNEI. V lost 6 bases, J lost 3 bases, and 9 bases lay in between. The chain's CDR3 is CASRKSGYEQYF. The CDR3 bases are TGTGCCAGCAGGAAGTCCGGCTACGAGCAGTACTTC.

This clone was seen many times. V gene TRBV19 combines with J gene TRBJ2-4, with D perhaps TRBD1 (6 bases). The V end was cut by 6 bases, the J end by 7 bases, with 13 bases between. The CDR3 is 13 residues long. Germline CDR1 is LNHDA and CDR2 is SQIVND (reference sequence). CDR3 residues: CASSHDRMNIQYF. The DNA for the CDR3 is TGTGCCAGTAGCCACGACAGGATGAACATTCAGTACTTC.

This clone was seen many times. The chain has TRBV2 and TRBJ1-6; TRBD1 matches 10 bases. The CDR3 loop spans 15 amino acids. Germline V CDR1 and CDR2: SNHLY, FYNNEI. The V gene end was trimmed by 1 base and the J gene end by 9 bases; junction bases not matched to a gene: 3. Here the CDR3 DNA reads TGTGCCAGCAGTGAAGAGGGACAGGGGACTTCACCCCTCCACTTT. Protein product: CASSEEGQGTSPLHF.

This clone has more than one count but fewer than ten. This chain uses TRBV18 with TRBJ1-1; TRBD1 aligns across 9 bases. The CDR3 extends over 12 amino acids. Germline assignment: CDR1 KGHSH and CDR2 LQKENI. V lost 5 bases to trimming and J lost 11 bases; unmatched junction nucleotides: 6. DNA of the CDR3: TGTGCCAGCTCAACGCCCGGGACAGGGGCTTTCTTT. It encodes CASSTPGTGAFF.